The rows below give T cell receptor beta chains drawn from one sample of a study of cytomegalovirus exposure and HLA in healthy donors. The table came from immunoSEQ multiplex PCR; TCRdb's copy has only in-frame clones and leaves some out. The sample has some 100,000 clones, more than 75% seen once. The material sequenced was PBMCs. The receptor set was obtained from a woman aged 50 to 65 in good health and CMV-seropositive. CDR3s include the opening cysteine and the closing phenylalanine or tryptophan. A D gene is named only where the DNA matches it firmly. Size values are once, few and many counts, or a class for expanded clones, and some rows have none.

cdr3_aa: CASSSHWTGGADTQYF
cdr3_nt: TGTGCCAGCAGCTCGCATTGGACAGGGGGCGCAGATACGCAGTATTTT
v_call: TRBV7-8
d_call: TRBD1
j_call: TRBJ2-3
clone_size: NA

cdr3_aa: CSSSLDQGMRETQYF
cdr3_nt: TGTTCCAGCAGCTTAGATCAGGGAATGAGAGAGACCCAGTACTTC
v_call: TRBV7-9
d_call: NA
j_call: TRBJ2-5
clone_size: NA

cdr3_aa: CASSGGEFYGYTF
cdr3_nt: TGTGCCAGCAGTGGGGGGGAATTTTATGGCTACACCTTC
v_call: TRBV6-5
d_call: NA
j_call: TRBJ1-2
clone_size: once

cdr3_aa: CASSLGGDLERPEAFF
cdr3_nt: TGCGCCAGCAGCTTGGGCGGGGACCTCGAGAGACCTGAAGCTTTCTTT
v_call: TRBV5-1
d_call: NA
j_call: TRBJ1-1
clone_size: NA

cdr3_aa: CASSSGQFSEAFF
cdr3_nt: TGTGCCAGCAGCTCGGGACAGTTCTCTGAAGCTTTCTTT
v_call: TRBV5-6
d_call: TRBD1
j_call: TRBJ1-1
clone_size: NA

cdr3_aa: CASRRDRPRGSPLHF
cdr3_nt: TGTGCCAGCAGACGGGACAGGCCAAGGGGTTCACCCCTCCACTTT
v_call: TRBV2
d_call: TRBD1
j_call: TRBJ1-6
clone_size: NA

cdr3_aa: CASSERQGMNTEAFF
cdr3_nt: TGCGCCAGCAGCGAAAGACAGGGCATGAACACTGAAGCTTTCTTT
v_call: TRBV5-1
d_call: TRBD1
j_call: TRBJ1-1
clone_size: few

cdr3_aa: CASSLERSYEQYF
cdr3_nt: TGTGCCAGCAGCTTAGAACGGTCCTACGAGCAGTACTTC
v_call: TRBV11-2
d_call: NA
j_call: TRBJ2-7
clone_size: few

cdr3_aa: CASSEKAGGPYEQFF
cdr3_nt: TGCGCCAGCAGTGAGAAGGCGGGAGGGCCGTATGAGCAGTTCTTC
v_call: TRBV10-1
d_call: TRBD2
j_call: TRBJ2-1
clone_size: once

cdr3_aa: CASSFKAGLGAKNIQYF
cdr3_nt: TGTGCCAGCAGTTTTAAGGCAGGGCTGGGAGCCAAAAACATTCAGTACTTC
v_call: TRBV28
d_call: NA
j_call: TRBJ2-4
clone_size: NA

cdr3_aa: CASSLGTGATGELFF
cdr3_nt: TGTGCCAGCAGCTTGGGGACAGGGGCAACCGGGGAGCTGTTTTTT
v_call: TRBV5-6
d_call: TRBD1
j_call: TRBJ2-2
clone_size: NA

cdr3_aa: CASRVGQGIEKLFF
cdr3_nt: TGTGCCAGCAGGGTGGGACAGGGGATTGAAAAACTGTTTTTT
v_call: TRBV6-6
d_call: TRBD1
j_call: TRBJ1-4
clone_size: NA

cdr3_aa: CASAPLSGQGANEQFF
cdr3_nt: TGCGCCAGCGCCCCTCTTTCGGGACAGGGGGCAAATGAGCAGTTCTTC
v_call: TRBV5-1
d_call: TRBD1
j_call: TRBJ2-1
clone_size: NA

cdr3_aa: CASSNLGTGVRQPQHF
cdr3_nt: TGTGCCAGTAGTAACCTCGGGACAGGGGTGAGGCAGCCCCAGCATTTT
v_call: TRBV19
d_call: TRBD1
j_call: TRBJ1-5
clone_size: NA

cdr3_aa: CSSSESPLQFF
cdr3_nt: TGTTCCAGCAGCGAGAGCCCCTTGCAGTTCTTC
v_call: TRBV7-9
d_call: NA
j_call: TRBJ2-1
clone_size: few

cdr3_aa: CASSFMRMHEKLFF
cdr3_nt: TGTGCCAGCAGTTTCATGAGGATGCATGAAAAACTGTTTTTT
v_call: TRBV27
d_call: NA
j_call: TRBJ1-4
clone_size: NA

cdr3_aa: CAISESTAGLFF
cdr3_nt: TGTGCCATCAGTGAGTCGACGGCGGGTCTGTTCTTC
v_call: TRBV10-3
d_call: NA
j_call: TRBJ2-1
clone_size: NA

cdr3_aa: CASSFGGSGQVQYF
cdr3_nt: TGTGCCAGCAGCTTCGGCGGGAGCGGTCAGGTGCAGTACTTC
v_call: TRBV5-4
d_call: TRBD2
j_call: TRBJ2-7
clone_size: few

cdr3_aa: CASSQENRDNEKLFF
cdr3_nt: TGTGCCAGCAGCCAAGAAAACAGAGATAATGAAAAACTGTTTTTT
v_call: TRBV4-2
d_call: NA
j_call: TRBJ1-4
clone_size: NA

cdr3_aa: CATLDRALTDTQYF
cdr3_nt: TGTGCCACTCTGGACAGGGCGCTTACAGATACGCAGTATTTT
v_call: TRBV10-3
d_call: TRBD1
j_call: TRBJ2-3
clone_size: NA

cdr3_aa: CASSLGGEAFF
cdr3_nt: TGTGCCAGCAGTTTAGGGGGCGAAGCTTTCTTT
v_call: TRBV2
d_call: TRBD1
j_call: TRBJ1-1
clone_size: NA

cdr3_aa: CATSTATGGDTEAFF
cdr3_nt: TGTGCCACCAGCACCGCGACAGGGGGAGACACTGAAGCTTTCTTT
v_call: TRBV15
d_call: TRBD1
j_call: TRBJ1-1
clone_size: few

cdr3_aa: CATSRGTSGRAVDTQYF
cdr3_nt: TGTGCCACCAGCAGAGGAACTAGCGGGAGGGCCGTAGATACGCAGTATTTT
v_call: TRBV15
d_call: TRBD2
j_call: TRBJ2-3
clone_size: NA

cdr3_aa: CASSVEGQGLGNYGYTF
cdr3_nt: TGTGCCAGCAGCGTAGAGGGACAGGGCCTTGGAAACTATGGCTACACCTTC
v_call: TRBV9
d_call: TRBD1
j_call: TRBJ1-2
clone_size: once

cdr3_aa: CASSPGLSLNQPQHF
cdr3_nt: TGTGCCAGCAGCCCGGGACTGTCTCTCAATCAGCCCCAGCATTTT
v_call: TRBV2
d_call: NA
j_call: TRBJ1-5
clone_size: NA

cdr3_aa: CASSLDRGRGYEQYF
cdr3_nt: TGTGCCAGCAGCTTAGATCGTGGCAGGGGCTACGAGCAGTACTTC
v_call: TRBV11-2
d_call: NA
j_call: TRBJ2-7
clone_size: NA

cdr3_aa: CASSPGTGYEQYF
cdr3_nt: TGTGCCAGCAGCCCCGGGACAGGCTACGAGCAGTACTTC
v_call: TRBV7-9
d_call: TRBD1
j_call: TRBJ2-7
clone_size: few

cdr3_aa: CASSPRQGLAGNTIYF
cdr3_nt: TGTGCCAGCTCACCACGACAGGGGTTAGCTGGAAACACCATATATTTT
v_call: TRBV18
d_call: TRBD1
j_call: TRBJ1-3
clone_size: NA